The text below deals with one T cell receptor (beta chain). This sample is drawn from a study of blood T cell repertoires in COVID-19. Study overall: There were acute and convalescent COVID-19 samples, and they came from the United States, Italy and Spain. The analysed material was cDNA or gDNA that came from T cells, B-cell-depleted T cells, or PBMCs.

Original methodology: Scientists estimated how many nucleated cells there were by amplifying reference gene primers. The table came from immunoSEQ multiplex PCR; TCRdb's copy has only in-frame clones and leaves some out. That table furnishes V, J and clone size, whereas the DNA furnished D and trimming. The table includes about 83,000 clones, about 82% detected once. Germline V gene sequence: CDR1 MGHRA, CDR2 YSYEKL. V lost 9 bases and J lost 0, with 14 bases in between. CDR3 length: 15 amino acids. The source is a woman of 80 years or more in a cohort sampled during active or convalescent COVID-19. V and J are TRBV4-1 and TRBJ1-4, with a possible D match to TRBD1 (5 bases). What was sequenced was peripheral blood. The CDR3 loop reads CASRLGGTTNEKLFF. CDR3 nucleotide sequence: TGCGCCAGTCGGCTGGGGGGAACAACTAATGAAAAACTGTTTTTT.